Following are 2 T cell receptor beta chains from one sample sequenced in a study of CD8+ T cells in alopecia areata. Following RNA extraction, reverse transcription yielded cDNA that acted as the sequencing template. Assay used: immunoSEQ multiplex PCR; TCRdb lists only in-frame clones, some missing. The table has more than 200,000 clones, roughly 44% seen once. As to treatment: oral pan-JAK inhibitor, 5-10 mg twice daily. Sequences were derived from CD4+ T cells sorted from blood, sampled at roughly week 36, from a patient treated with tofacitinib. These receptors were collected from a human donor with alopecia areata.

This clone was counted a few times. This chain uses TRBV5-1 with TRBJ1-4; 10 nucleotides agree with TRBD1. Trimming removed 4 bases from V and 7 bases from J; junction bases left unmatched: 4. CDR1 and CDR2 from the germline V gene are SGHRS and YFSETQ. CDR3 length: 14 residues. CDR3 coding DNA: TGCGCCAGCAGCGCCGGGACAGGGGCTGAAAAACTGTTTTTT. Protein product: CASSAGTGAEKLFF.

The rearrangement joins TRBV27 to TRBJ2-7; no definite D call. The V and J ends lost 7 bases and 6 bases respectively, with 7 bases between them. In germline, CDR1 is MNHEY, CDR2 SMNVEV (reference sequence). The length of the CDR3 is 10 residues. The CDR3 here is CASTTSEQYF. DNA of the CDR3: TGTGCCAGCACGACGAGCGAGCAGTACTTC.